The 3 T cell receptor beta chains below all came from one sample that was sequenced in a study of T cell repertoires in cytomegalovirus infection. Via MiXCR, TCRdb re-called the reads, giving one row per CDR3 protein. Here the sample spans 600,000 to 800,000 distinct CDR3 sequences, approximately 25% being singletons. Input material: CD8+ T cells from PBMCs. The receptors were sampled from a human donor in good health (CMV status not recorded). Some clones in this sample may be carry-over from other donors' samples.

The chain links TRBV5-4 to TRBJ2-7, with a possible D match to TRBD1 (5 bases). This CDR3 has 14 amino acids. Trimming left V 0 bases short and J 1 base short, with 8 bases between. CDR1 is SGHNT, CDR2 YYREEE, per germline (reference sequence). CDR3 residues: CASSLVGQSYEQYF. The CDR3 DNA sequence: TGTGCCAGCAGCTTGGTAGGACAATCCTACGAGCAGTACTTC. The full variable domain, rest sourced from reference TRBV5-4 and TRBJ2-7, is ETGVTQSPTHLIKTRGQQVTLRCSSQSGHNTVSWYQQALGQGPQFIFQYYREEENGRGNFPPRFSGLQFPNYSSELNVNALELDDSALYLCASSLVGQSYEQYFGPGTRLTVT.

The chain joins TRBV27 to TRBJ2-1; D ambiguous. Germline CDR1 is MNHEY and CDR2 is SMNVEV (reference sequence). CDR3 length equals 15 residues. V lost 0 bases and J 6 bases, leaving 12 bases between the germline ends. CDR3 loop: CASSLSARLGNEQFF. In nucleotides, the CDR3 is TGTGCCAGCAGTTTATCGGCAAGACTGGGCAATGAGCAGTTCTTC.

This clonotype was observed many times. V gene TRBV6-2 or TRBV6-3 combines with J gene TRBJ1-1; D uncertain. This CDR3 region has 15 residues. Trimming left V 4 bases short and J 2 bases short, with 14 bases between. Looked up from germline, CDR1 is MNHEY and CDR2 is SVGEGT. The CDR3 nucleotides are TGTGCCAGCAGTTCCCTTTTGGGAGACAACACTGAAGCTTTCTTT. This codes for CASSSLLGDNTEAFF.